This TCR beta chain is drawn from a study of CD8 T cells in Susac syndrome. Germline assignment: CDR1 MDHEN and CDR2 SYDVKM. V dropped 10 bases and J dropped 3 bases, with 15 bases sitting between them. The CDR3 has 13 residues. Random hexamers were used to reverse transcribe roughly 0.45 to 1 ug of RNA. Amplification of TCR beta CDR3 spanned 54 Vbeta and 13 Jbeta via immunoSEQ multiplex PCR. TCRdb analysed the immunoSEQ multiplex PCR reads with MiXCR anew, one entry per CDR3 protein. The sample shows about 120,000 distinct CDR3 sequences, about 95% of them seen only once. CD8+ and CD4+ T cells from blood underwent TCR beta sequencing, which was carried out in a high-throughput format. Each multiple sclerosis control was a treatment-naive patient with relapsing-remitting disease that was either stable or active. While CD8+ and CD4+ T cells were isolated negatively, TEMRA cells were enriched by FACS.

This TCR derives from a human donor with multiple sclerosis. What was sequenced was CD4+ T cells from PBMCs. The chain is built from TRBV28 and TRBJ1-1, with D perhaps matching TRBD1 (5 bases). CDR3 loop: CATQGTVYTEAFF. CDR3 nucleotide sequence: TGTGCCACCCAGGGAACGGTCTACACTGAAGCTTTCTTT.